Following are 27 T cell receptor beta chains from one sample sequenced in a study of cytomegalovirus exposure and HLA in healthy donors. PCR employed 60 Vbeta and 13 Jbeta primers. Clones were read by immunoSEQ multiplex PCR, and TCRdb kept only the in-frame ones, dropping some. Here the sample spans 100,000 to 150,000 clones, 65% to 90% being singletons. The material sequenced was PBMCs. These receptors were taken from a girl aged 2-10 years in good health and CMV-seronegative.

The chain joins TRBV9 to TRBJ1-1; unclear D gene. The CDR3 contains 13 residues. Germline V lookup: CDR1 SGDLS, CDR2 YYNGEE. Trimming left V 3 bases short and J 2 bases short, with 8 bases between. CDR3 sequence: CASSEDSNTEAFF. The CDR3 nucleotides read TGTGCCAGCAGCGAGGACTCTAACACTGAAGCTTTCTTT.

The chain joins TRBV5-1 to TRBJ2-1; 9 bases agree with TRBD2. The V gene end was trimmed by 0 bases and the J gene end by 5 bases; junction bases not matched to a gene: 3. The CDR3 spans 15 residues. Per germline, CDR1 SGHRS and CDR2 YFSETQ. The CDR3 loop is CASSLGREGDNEQFF. In DNA form, the CDR3 reads TGCGCCAGCAGCTTGGGGCGGGAGGGCGACAATGAGCAGTTCTTC.

The rearrangement links TRBV4-2 to TRBJ2-3, with D possibly TRBD2 on 6 matching bases. V lost 2 bases, J lost 6 bases, and 21 bases lay in between. This CDR3 spans 17 amino acids. The germline V gene has CDR1 LGHNA and CDR2 YNFKEQ. The CDR3 spells CASSQRSSPGGGDTQYF. The CDR3 coding sequence is TGTGCCAGCAGCCAACGATCCTCACCCGGGGGTGGGGATACGCAGTATTTT.

The chain recombines TRBV28 with TRBJ2-1; 9 bases line up with TRBD2. CDR1 is MDHEN, CDR2 SYDVKM, per germline. The CDR3 is 17 amino acids. V shed 4 bases and J 3 bases; nucleotides not matched to a gene: 10. Here the CDR3 reads CASSSISGSDGYNEQFF. The CDR3 DNA sequence: TGTGCCAGCAGTTCTATTAGCGGGAGCGATGGCTACAATGAGCAGTTCTTC.

The V gene is TRBV7-3, the J gene TRBJ1-3; D not resolved. The CDR3 has 15 amino acids. Germline CDR1 reads SGHTA; CDR2 reads FQGTGA. Trimming took 1 base from V and 0 from J, leaving 7 bases between them. As DNA, the CDR3 is TGTGCCAGCAGCTTAAGATATAGCTCTGGAAACACCATATATTTT. Translation gives CASSLRYSSGNTIYF.

V and J are TRBV18 and TRBJ1-4; TRBD1 aligns across 8 bases. The CDR3 extends over 15 amino acids. With 3 bases clipped from V and 8 bases from J, the junction kept 8 bases outside the gene matches. The germline gives CDR1 KGHSH, CDR2 LQKENI. CDR3 nucleotides: TGTGCCAGCTCACCCGGACAGGGTCAGGGCGAAAAACTGTTTTTT. Its translation is CASSPGQGQGEKLFF.

This chain joins TRBV6-5 and TRBJ2-2; TRBD1 might be the D (6 bases). This CDR3 has 16 residues. Trimming cost V 3 bases and J 5 bases, with 16 bases left between them. Looked up from germline, CDR1 is MNHEY and CDR2 is SVGAGI. CDR3 DNA sequence: TGTGCCAGCAGTTATGAGAGGACAGCTCATACCGGGGAGCTGTTTTTT. Its protein is CASSYERTAHTGELFF.

This clone was recorded only once. The V and J genes are TRBV5-1 and TRBJ2-1; 7 positions agree with TRBD2. The V gene's germline CDR1 is SGHRS and CDR2 YFSETQ. The CDR3 runs 16 residues. Trimming cost V 4 bases and J 2 bases; bases outside gene matches: 9. DNA of the CDR3: TGCGCCAGCAGCCCCGGACTAGGGGCGACCTACAATGAGCAGTTCTTC. The encoded protein is CASSPGLGATYNEQFF. The entire variable domain, with the rest obtained from reference TRBV5-1 and TRBJ2-1, is as follows: KAGVTQTPRYLIKTRGQQVTLSCSPISGHRSVSWYQQTPGQGLQFLFEYFSETQRNKGNFPGRFSGRQFSNSRSEMNVSTLELGDSALYLCASSPGLGATYNEQFFGPGTRLTVL.

This chain connects TRBV27 to TRBJ2-2, with TRBD2 identical over 12 bases. V was clipped by 4 bases and J by 5 bases; unmatched bases: 11. The CDR3 is made up of 18 amino acids. The germline V gene encodes CDR1 MNHEY and CDR2 SMNVEV (reference sequence). CDR3 region: CASSSMAGLAGPTGELFF. The CDR3, as DNA: TGTGCCAGCAGTTCGATGGCTGGACTAGCGGGACCTACCGGGGAGCTGTTTTTT.

This sequence joins TRBV7-2 and TRBJ1-6; no firm D call. Germline V gene data show CDR1 as SGHTA and CDR2 as FQGNSA. The CDR3 is 16 amino acids. The V and J ends lost 4 bases and 5 bases respectively, with 15 bases between them. In DNA, the CDR3 is TGTGCCAGCAGCTCTGCGGTAGGCGGCGATAATTCACCCCTCCACTTT. Residues: CASSSAVGGDNSPLHF. Filled out from reference TRBV7-2 and TRBJ1-6, the complete variable domain reads GAGVSQSPSNKVTEKGKDVELRCDPISGHTALYWYRQSLGQGLEFLIYFQGNSAPDKSGLPSDRFSAERTGGSVSTLTIQRTQQEDSAVYLCASSSAVGGDNSPLHFGNGTRLTVT.

The V call is TRBV29-1, the J call TRBJ1-1; 9 nucleotides align to TRBD1. V shed 7 bases and J 3 bases; nucleotides not matched to a gene: 6. This CDR3 has 13 amino acids. The V gene's germline CDR1 is SQVTM and CDR2 ANQGSEA. The CDR3 DNA reads as TGCAGCGGAACAGGGGGCGGGGACACTGAAGCTTTCTTT. Protein: CSGTGGGDTEAFF.

The chain is built from TRBV11-2 and TRBJ1-2, with 10 bases that match TRBD1. V lost 5 bases, J lost 4 bases, and 10 bases stayed unmatched. CDR1 and CDR2 from the germline V gene are SGHAT and FQNNGV. This CDR3 is 16 amino acids long. DNA of the CDR3: TGTGCCAGCAGCAGTGGGACAGGGGTTAGAGGCTATGGCTACACCTTC. Amino acid sequence: CASSSGTGVRGYGYTF.

The chain couples TRBV2 to TRBJ1-5; TRBD1 is a possible D gene (5 bases). The CDR3 is made up of 13 amino acids. CDR1 and CDR2 (germline): SNHLY, FYNNEI. Trimming took off 4 bases at V and 9 bases at J, with 13 bases between the two ends. CDR3 region: CASSATTGVPQHF. In nucleotides, the CDR3 is TGTGCCAGCAGTGCGACTACGGGGGTGCCCCAGCATTTT.

This clone was recorded a few times. The V call is TRBV2, the J call TRBJ2-2, with D maybe TRBD1 (6 bases). The CDR3 spans 14 residues. CDR1 is SNHLY and CDR2 is FYNNEI in the germline V gene. Trimming cost V 5 bases and J 0 bases, with 7 bases left between them. DNA of the CDR3: TGTGCCAGCAGTTGGACAGCGAACACCGGGGAGCTGTTTTTT. Its translation: CASSWTANTGELFF.

This sequence joins TRBV19 and TRBJ2-3; 10 bases are a match to TRBD1. The CDR3 covers 15 residues. Germline lookup yields CDR1 LNHDA and CDR2 SQIVND (reference sequence). With V trimmed by 1 base and J by 4 bases, 2 bases remained unmatched. Written as DNA, the CDR3 is TGTGCCAGTAGTATAGGACAGGGGGCTTCAGATACGCAGTATTTT. Translating gives CASSIGQGASDTQYF.

This clone turned up a few times. One end of the junction does not line up with germline, which may come from a read error. This rearrangement joins TRBV6-1 to TRBJ1-2; 7 positions agree with TRBD1. This CDR3 has 13 residues. Germline V gene sequence: CDR1 MNHNS, CDR2 SASEGT. The CDR3 DNA follows: TGTGCCAGCAGGGAAGACAGGGTTTATGGCTACACCTTC. Translated, it gives CASREDRVYGYTF.

The J gene is TRBJ2-1, the V gene TRBV4-1; D remains unclear. V was pared by 4 bases and J by 7 bases, with 14 bases between. Germline V gene data show CDR1 as MGHRA and CDR2 as YSYEKL. The CDR3 is made up of 14 amino acids. Here the CDR3 DNA reads TGCGCCAGCAGCCTTACAGTGGGCCGGAATGAGCAGTTCTTC. This translates into CASSLTVGRNEQFF.

The chain recombines TRBV5-1 with TRBJ2-2; 9 bases fit TRBD1. The J segment lost 3 bases and the V segment lost 0 bases, leaving 0 bases of the junction unmatched. CDR1 is SGHRS, CDR2 YFSETQ, per germline. The CDR3 contains 15 residues. This chain's CDR3 is CASSLGDRDTGELFF. In DNA form, the CDR3 reads TGCGCCAGCAGCTTGGGGGACAGGGACACCGGGGAGCTGTTTTTT.

This sequence joins TRBV7-3 and TRBJ2-5; D might be TRBD2 (6 bases). CDR3 length: 15 residues. Trimming removed 2 bases at V and 5 bases at J, with 15 bases between. Germline loops: CDR1 SGHTA, CDR2 FQGTGA. CDR3 residues: CASSLAGSRGETQYF. CDR3 sequence (DNA): TGTGCCAGCAGCTTAGCGGGGTCCCGGGGGGAGACCCAGTACTTC.

The gene calls are TRBV7-2 and TRBJ2-3; weak D call: TRBD1 (5 bases). Germline CDR1 reads SGHTA; CDR2 reads FQGNSA. With 5 bases removed from V and 0 bases from J, the gap between germline ends came to 9 bases. The CDR3 contains 14 residues. CDR3: CASSLRQSTDTQYF. In DNA form, the CDR3 reads TGTGCCAGCAGCCTAAGACAGAGCACAGATACGCAGTATTTT.

This chain links TRBV4-1 with TRBJ2-1; 10 nucleotides align to TRBD2. CDR3 size: 16 residues. Germline lookup yields CDR1 MGHRA and CDR2 YSYEKL. The trim removed 5 bases at V and 3 bases at J, leaving 7 bases unmatched. As DNA, the CDR3 is TGCGCCAGCAGCAATCAGCGGGAGGGCCTCTACAATGAGCAGTTCTTC. Amino acids: CASSNQREGLYNEQFF.

The chain links TRBV7-2 to TRBJ1-1; 7 nucleotides agree with TRBD1. CDR1 SGHTA and CDR2 FQGNSA come from the germline V gene. The CDR3 length is 14 residues. V lost 5 bases, J lost 1 base, and 4 bases stayed unmatched. CDR3 sequence: CASSPRTGNTEAFF. The CDR3 bases are TGTGCCAGCAGCCCCCGGACAGGGAACACTGAAGCTTTCTTT. The whole variable domain, remainder taken from reference TRBV7-2 and TRBJ1-1, is GAGVSQSPSNKVTEKGKDVELRCDPISGHTALYWYRQSLGQGLEFLIYFQGNSAPDKSGLPSDRFSAERTGGSVSTLTIQRTQQEDSAVYLCASSPRTGNTEAFFGQGTRLTVV.

This rearrangement joins TRBV28 to TRBJ2-3, with D unresolved. In germline, CDR1 is MDHEN, CDR2 SYDVKM. V lost 3 bases and J lost 9, with 4 bases in between. The CDR3 has 10 amino acids. CDR3 coding DNA: TGTGCCAGCAGTTTCCAAACGCAGTATTTT. It is translated as CASSFQTQYF.

CDR3 nucleotides: TGCGCCAGCAGCTTGGCGGGTGATACGCAGTATTTT. It yields the protein CASSLAGDTQYF. The chain recombines TRBV5-1 with TRBJ2-3, with D unclear. With 0 bases removed from V and 6 bases from J, the gap between germline ends came to 5 bases. CDR3 size: 12 residues. Looked up from germline, CDR1 is SGHRS and CDR2 is YFSETQ.

V usage is TRBV28 and J usage is TRBJ1-1; D remains unclear. The CDR3 runs to 17 residues. Trimming shortened V by 6 bases and J by 4 bases, and 24 bases separated the two germline ends. CDR1 is MDHEN, CDR2 SYDVKM, per germline. CDR3 DNA: TGTGCCAGCAGCCTTACTGACCTGACGAGGTGGAGCACTGAAGCTTTCTTT. This gives the protein CASSLTDLTRWSTEAFF.

The rearrangement uses TRBV11-2 and TRBJ2-7; 9 bases line up with TRBD1. Germline CDR1 reads SGHAT; CDR2 reads FQNNGV. J gave up 2 bases and V 2 bases, and 4 bases lay outside the gene matches. The CDR3 spans 15 residues. The CDR3 sequence: CASSLTQGAPYEQYF. As DNA, the CDR3 is TGTGCCAGCAGCTTAACACAGGGGGCTCCCTACGAGCAGTACTTC.

This chain links TRBV18 with TRBJ1-1; possible D gene TRBD1, 5 bases. The CDR3 has 13 residues. Germline-derived CDR1 and CDR2 are KGHSH and LQKENI. V was pared by 5 bases and J by 1 base, with 8 bases between. Here the CDR3 reads CASSAGQNTEAFF. The CDR3 region has the DNA TGTGCCAGCTCAGCCGGACAGAACACTGAAGCTTTCTTT.